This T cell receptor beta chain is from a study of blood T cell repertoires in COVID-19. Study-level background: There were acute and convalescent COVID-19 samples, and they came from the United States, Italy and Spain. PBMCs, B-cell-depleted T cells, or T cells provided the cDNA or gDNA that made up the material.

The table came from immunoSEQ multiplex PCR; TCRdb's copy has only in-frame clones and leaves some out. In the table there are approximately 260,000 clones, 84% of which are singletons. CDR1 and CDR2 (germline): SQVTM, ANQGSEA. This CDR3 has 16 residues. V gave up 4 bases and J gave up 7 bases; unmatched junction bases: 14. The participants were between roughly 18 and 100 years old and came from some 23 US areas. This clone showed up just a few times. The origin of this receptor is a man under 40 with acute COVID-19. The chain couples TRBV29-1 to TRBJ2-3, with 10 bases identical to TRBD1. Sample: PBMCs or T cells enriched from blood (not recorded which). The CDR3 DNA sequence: TGCAGCGTTGGAGGGGCGGGACAGGGGATGTCAAATACGCAGTATTTT. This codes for CSVGGAGQGMSNTQYF.